Below, 2 T cell receptor beta chains from the same sample are listed, as sequenced in a study of cytotoxic CD8 clonotypes in ibrutinib-treated CLL. Repertoires were generated with immunoSEQ multiplex PCR, while TCRdb's copy carries only in-frame clones and drops some. The table lists 100,000 to 150,000 clones, 75% to 90% of them singletons, with over 2% in the top ten. The specimen comprised PBMCs, sampled after 24 months of ibrutinib treatment. The receptors shown here come from a human donor with chronic lymphocytic leukemia.

V gene TRBV21-1 combines with J gene TRBJ2-1; TRBD2 is taken as the D call from the table, unchecked against the DNA. TRBV21-1 is a documented pseudogene. CDR3 length: 17 residues. The CDR3 bases are TGTGCCAGCAGCACAAGGACTAGCGGGAGAACCTACAATGAGCAGTTCTTC. This gives the protein CASSTRTSGRTYNEQFF.

The V and J genes are TRBV6-5 and TRBJ2-1; 7 bases are a match to TRBD1. With 7 bases clipped from V and 13 bases from J, the junction kept 19 bases outside the gene matches. The CDR3 consists of 15 residues. Germline V lookup: CDR1 MNHEY, CDR2 SVGAGI. CDR3: CASTRSGLTGAPQFF. As DNA, the CDR3 is TGTGCCAGCACTCGATCGGGCCTCACAGGGGCTCCCCAGTTCTTC.